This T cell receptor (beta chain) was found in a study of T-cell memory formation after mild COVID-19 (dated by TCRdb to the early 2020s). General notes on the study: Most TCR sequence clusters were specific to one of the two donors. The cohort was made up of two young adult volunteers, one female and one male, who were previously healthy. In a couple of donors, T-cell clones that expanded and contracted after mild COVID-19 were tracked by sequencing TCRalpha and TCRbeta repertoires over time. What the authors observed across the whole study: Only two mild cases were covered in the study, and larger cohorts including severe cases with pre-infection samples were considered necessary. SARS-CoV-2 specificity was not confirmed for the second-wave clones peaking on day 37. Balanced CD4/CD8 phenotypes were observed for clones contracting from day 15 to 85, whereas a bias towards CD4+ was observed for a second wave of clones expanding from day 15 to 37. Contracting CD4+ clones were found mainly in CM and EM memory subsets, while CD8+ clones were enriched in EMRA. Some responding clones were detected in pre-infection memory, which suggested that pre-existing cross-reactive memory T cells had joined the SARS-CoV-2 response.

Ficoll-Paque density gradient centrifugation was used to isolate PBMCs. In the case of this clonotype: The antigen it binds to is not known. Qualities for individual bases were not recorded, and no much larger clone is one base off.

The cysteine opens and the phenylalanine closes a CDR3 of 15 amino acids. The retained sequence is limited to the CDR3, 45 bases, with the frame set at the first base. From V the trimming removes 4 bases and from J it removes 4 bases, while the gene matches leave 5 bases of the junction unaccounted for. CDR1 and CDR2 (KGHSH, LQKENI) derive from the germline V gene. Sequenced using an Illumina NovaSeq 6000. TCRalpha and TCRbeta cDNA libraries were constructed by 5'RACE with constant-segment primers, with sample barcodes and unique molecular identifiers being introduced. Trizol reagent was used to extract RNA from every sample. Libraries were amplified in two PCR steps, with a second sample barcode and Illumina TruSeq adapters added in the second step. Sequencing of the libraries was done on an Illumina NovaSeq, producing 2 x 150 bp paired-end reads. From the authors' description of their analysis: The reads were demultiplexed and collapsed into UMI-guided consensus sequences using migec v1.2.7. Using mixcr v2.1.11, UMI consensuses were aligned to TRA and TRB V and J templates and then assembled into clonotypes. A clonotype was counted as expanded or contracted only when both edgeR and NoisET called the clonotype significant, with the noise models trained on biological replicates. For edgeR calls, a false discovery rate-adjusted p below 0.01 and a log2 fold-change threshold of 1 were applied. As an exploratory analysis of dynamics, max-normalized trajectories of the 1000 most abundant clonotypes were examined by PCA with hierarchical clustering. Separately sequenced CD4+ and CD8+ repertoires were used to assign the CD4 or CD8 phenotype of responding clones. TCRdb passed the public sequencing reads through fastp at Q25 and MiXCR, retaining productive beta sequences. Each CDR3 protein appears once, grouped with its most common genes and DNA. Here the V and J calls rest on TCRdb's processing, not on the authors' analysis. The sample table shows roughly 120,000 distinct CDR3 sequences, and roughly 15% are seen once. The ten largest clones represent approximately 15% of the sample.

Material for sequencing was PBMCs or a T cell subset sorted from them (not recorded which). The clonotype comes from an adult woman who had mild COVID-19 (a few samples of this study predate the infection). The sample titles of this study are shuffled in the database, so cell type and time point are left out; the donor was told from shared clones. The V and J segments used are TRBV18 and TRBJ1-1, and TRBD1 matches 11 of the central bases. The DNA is TGTGCCAGCTCACTTGGACAGGGGGCTGGCACTGAAGCTTTCTTT. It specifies CASSLGQGAGTEAFF.